This TCR beta chain was profiled in a study of cytomegalovirus exposure and HLA in healthy donors. Turning to the study itself: As released early, the data held around 80 million unique TCRs from HLA-typed donors. Whole-study results and caveats: Later analysis associated a missense DCLRE1C variant with TCR beta V- and J-gene trimming.

To note about this clone: The antigen is undetermined.

In the PCR, 60 Vbeta and 13 Jbeta primers were used. Authors' analysis steps: About 10 million shared chains were among approximately 80 million unique TCR beta chains counted in a later analysis. Generated by immunoSEQ multiplex PCR, the TCRdb table keeps only in-frame clones and is missing some. V, J and clone size are taken as reported in that table, and D and trimming were inferred from the DNA itself. Found here are around 120,000 clones, about 84% of them singletons; the top ten hold 1% to 1.5%. The CDR3 runs 16 residues. Trimming cost V 4 bases and J 0 bases, with 16 bases left between them. Whereas donors were nominally healthy upon sampling, unrecorded immune exposures were probable.

The source of this sequence is a boy between 5 and 17 years old in good health and CMV-seronegative. Source material: PBMCs. The rearrangement links TRBV5-3 to TRBJ2-5, with D perhaps TRBD2 (7 bases). TRBV5-3 belongs to the ORF category, with a function that is uncertain. The CDR3 bases are TGTGCCAGAAGCCCGAGAGGGAGGGGGTACCAAGAGACCCAGTACTTC. Translated: CARSPRGRGYQETQYF.